The following is a T cell receptor (beta chain) sequence with its context. The antigen is unknown. These data come from a study of monozygotic twins with inflammatory bowel disease. Overall study results and limits: A reduction in TCRbeta diversity (inverse Simpson) was seen in IBD patients relative to healthy co-twins. Healthy twins shared more clonotypes with others than IBD patients, most markedly active ones.

Collection of an approximately 2.6 ml blood sample took place per donor. TCRdb re-called the 5' RACE reads and shows each CDR3 protein once, DNA omitted. This sample's clone table lists 210,000 or so distinct CDR3 sequences. Germline values: CDR1 LNHNV, CDR2 YYDKDF (reference sequence). The CDR3 sequence is 15 residues long. Sequencing was performed on blood. The chain has TRBV15 and TRBJ1-5. This sequence originates from a human donor with ulcerative colitis or Crohn's disease, or a healthy co-twin of an affected twin (not recorded which). The CDR3 is CATSNGVTGYQPQHF.